What follows are 17 T cell receptor beta chains derived from one specimen sequenced in a study of blood T cell repertoires in COVID-19. TCRdb's copy holds only in-frame clones and misses some; the assay was immunoSEQ multiplex PCR. The data show about 46,000 clones, approximately 89% seen once. Sequencing was done on a sample of peripheral blood. These receptor sequences come from a man aged 45-60 years with acute or convalescent COVID-19.

J is TRBJ1-4 and V is TRBV7-9; D remains unclear. The CDR3 runs to 14 residues. Germline V CDR1 and CDR2: SEHNR, FQNEAQ (reference sequence). V was trimmed by 3 bases and J by 8 bases, leaving 13 bases between them. In DNA, the CDR3 is TGTGCCAGCAGCTTTGGAACGGCGGGAGAAAAACTGTTTTTT. It encodes CASSFGTAGEKLFF.

V is TRBV27 and J is TRBJ1-6; TRBD1 matches 7 bases. This CDR3 comprises 15 residues. The V gene end was trimmed by 5 bases and the J gene end by 9 bases; junction bases not matched to a gene: 10. Germline values: CDR1 MNHEY, CDR2 SMNVEV (reference sequence). The chain's CDR3 is CASSTLGQELSPLHF. CDR3 DNA sequence: TGTGCCAGCAGTACCCTAGGACAGGAACTTTCACCCCTCCACTTT.

The CDR3 DNA is TGTGCCAGTAGTATATCAGCGGGAGTAAAACACGAGCAGTACTTC. This translates into CASSISAGVKHEQYF. This chain links TRBV19 with TRBJ2-7, with TRBD2 matching 8 bases. Losses at the gene ends were 2 bases for V and 5 bases for J; bases not matched to a gene: 8. The CDR3 loop spans 15 amino acids. The germline V gene has CDR1 LNHDA and CDR2 SQIVND (reference sequence).

The chain joins TRBV13 to TRBJ1-6; TRBD1 agrees at 9 bases. V shed 5 bases, J shed 10 bases, and the junction held 9 bases outside the gene matches. Per germline, CDR1 PRHDT and CDR2 FYEKMQ (reference sequence). The length of the CDR3 is 15 residues. CDR3 nucleotide sequence: TGTGCCAGCAGCCAAGGGACAGGGCGGGGATCACCCCTCCACTTT. Translated: CASSQGTGRGSPLHF. Supplemented by reference TRBV13 and TRBJ1-6, the full variable domain reads AAGVIQSPRHLIKEKRETATLKCYPIPRHDTVYWYQQGPGQDPQFLISFYEKMQSDKGSIPDRFSAQQFSDYHSELNMSSLELGDSALYFCASSQGTGRGSPLHFGNGTRLTVT.

The chain recombines TRBV7-2 with TRBJ1-1, with a weak D call TRBD1 (5 bases). The CDR3 length is 14 residues. Deletions cut 5 bases from V and 0 bases from J, with 10 bases between. Per the germline V gene, CDR1 is SGHTA and CDR2 is FQGNSA. The CDR3 DNA reads as TGTGCCAGCAGCCGTCAGACAGTGAACACTGAAGCTTTCTTT. Protein: CASSRQTVNTEAFF.

The chain couples TRBV5-6 to TRBJ1-1, with D possibly matching TRBD1 (5 bases). Looked up from germline, CDR1 is SGHDT and CDR2 is YYEEEE. The CDR3 consists of 13 residues. The V gene lost 4 bases and the J gene lost 4 bases, with 11 bases spanning the gap. CDR3: CASSRDSPTEAFF. The CDR3 DNA sequence: TGTGCCAGCAGCCGAGACAGTCCCACTGAAGCTTTCTTT. Using reference TRBV5-6 and TRBJ1-1 for the parts outside the CDR3, the full variable domain is DAGVTQSPTHLIKTRGQQVTLRCSPKSGHDTVSWYQQALGQGPQFIFQYYEEEERQRGNFPDRFSGHQFPNYSSELNVNALLLGDSALYLCASSRDSPTEAFFGQGTRLTVV.

This chain links TRBV30 with TRBJ1-4, with D possibly being TRBD1 (6 bases). This CDR3 is built from 12 residues. Germline lookup yields CDR1 GTSNPN and CDR2 SVGIG (reference sequence). Trimming shortened V by 7 bases and J by 8 bases, and 14 bases separated the two germline ends. CDR3 protein: CASRAGDEKLFF. CDR3 in DNA: TGTGCCTCCAGGGCAGGGGACGAAAAACTGTTTTTT.

The gene calls are TRBV29-1 and TRBJ2-7, with 8 bases fitting TRBD1. Per the germline V gene, CDR1 is SQVTM and CDR2 is ANQGSEA. This CDR3 contains 13 residues. The J segment lost 3 bases and the V segment lost 6 bases, leaving 7 bases of the junction unmatched. The CDR3 loop is CSVDQTGGYEQYF. CDR3 in DNA: TGCAGCGTCGACCAAACAGGGGGCTACGAGCAGTACTTC.

The chain is built from TRBV10-3 and TRBJ2-1, with 8 bases lining up with TRBD2. In germline, CDR1 is ENHRY, CDR2 SYGVKD. CDR3 length: 16 amino acids. J gave up 1 base and V 5 bases, and 7 bases lay outside the gene matches. This CDR3 is CAISSLSGGSYNEQFF. CDR3 nucleotide sequence: TGTGCCATCAGTTCCCTTTCGGGAGGGTCCTACAATGAGCAGTTCTTC.

The chain uses TRBV15 and TRBJ1-5, with a tentative D call TRBD1 (5 bases). The germline CDR1 and CDR2 sequences are LNHNV and YYDKDF (reference sequence). Trimming took 5 bases from V and 7 from J, leaving 21 bases between them. The CDR3 spans 16 residues. The CDR3 here is CATSSRGEGYVQPQHF. The CDR3 bases are TGTGCCACCAGCTCCCGAGGGGAGGGTTATGTCCAGCCCCAGCATTTT.

This clone has just one count. CDR3 sequence reads: CATSDGRDGRRQYF. DNA for the CDR3: TGTGCCACCAGTGACGGGAGGGACGGAAGAAGGCAGTACTTC. The V gene is TRBV24-1, the J gene TRBJ2-7, with 8 bases aligning to TRBD2. The CDR3 runs 14 residues. Germline CDR1 and CDR2: KGHDR and SFDVKD. The V segment lost 4 bases and the J segment 9 bases; nucleotides outside the gene matches: 10.

The chain recombines TRBV6-5 with TRBJ1-1; tentative D call: TRBD1 (6 bases). The germline V and J ends were trimmed by 6 bases and 4 bases, with 12 bases remaining between them. CDR3 length: 13 residues. Looked up from germline, CDR1 is MNHEY and CDR2 is SVGAGI. In nucleotides, the CDR3 is TGTGCCAGCAGGGAGACAGGCGGCACTGAAGCTTTCTTT. Translation: CASRETGGTEAFF.

This clone was seen more than once but under ten times. The V gene is TRBV28, the J gene TRBJ2-7; 7 bases agree with TRBD2. Trimming at V came to 7 bases and at J to 0 bases, leaving 6 bases not matched to a gene. CDR3 length: 14 residues. Germline V CDR1 and CDR2: MDHEN, SYDVKM. CDR3 sequence: CASTPGGDSYEQYF. CDR3 DNA sequence: TGTGCCAGCACTCCGGGGGGAGACTCCTACGAGCAGTACTTC.

The CDR3 region is CASSFGERGNTIYF. CDR3 in DNA: TGTGCCAGCAGCTTCGGAGAGAGGGGAAACACCATATATTTT. This rearrangement joins TRBV7-8 to TRBJ1-3; D is ambiguous. CDR3 length: 14 amino acids. Trimming took 3 bases from V and 4 from J, leaving 10 bases between them. Germline V lookup: CDR1 SGHVS, CDR2 FQNEAQ.

The rearrangement joins TRBV7-3 to TRBJ2-1, with D unclear. Germline V lookup: CDR1 SGHTA, CDR2 FQGTGA. Trimming stripped 4 bases from V and 4 bases from J, with 11 bases between. The CDR3 loop spans 14 amino acids. The CDR3 DNA reads as TGTGCCAGCAGCTCAGGCCTACCGTACAATGAGCAGTTCTTC. This translates into CASSSGLPYNEQFF.

This sequence joins TRBV2 and TRBJ2-1; 11 bases match TRBD2. Trimming cost V 3 bases and J 6 bases; bases outside gene matches: 1. The CDR3 consists of 14 residues. Germline lookup yields CDR1 SNHLY and CDR2 FYNNEI. The CDR3 loop is CASSDLAGGNEQFF. DNA of the CDR3: TGTGCCAGCAGTGACCTAGCGGGAGGCAATGAGCAGTTCTTC.

The chain carries TRBV7-2 and TRBJ1-4, with D perhaps matching TRBD1 (6 bases). From germline, CDR1 is SGHTA and CDR2 FQGNSA. V lost 7 bases and J 2 bases, leaving 17 bases between the germline ends. The CDR3 is made up of 16 amino acids. For the CDR3, the DNA is TGTGCCAGCACCACCAACAGGGTGGAGACTAATGAAAAACTGTTTTTT. Its translation is CASTTNRVETNEKLFF.